These 29 T cell receptor beta chains came from one sample sequenced in a study of blood T cell repertoires in COVID-19. Assay used: immunoSEQ multiplex PCR; TCRdb lists only in-frame clones, some missing. The repertoire holds more than 300,000 clones, with roughly 86% as singletons. Sequencing used peripheral blood. All receptors derive from a woman aged 45-65 years with acute or convalescent COVID-19.

This chain joins TRBV6-2 or TRBV6-3 and TRBJ2-3; no firm D call. Trimming removed 5 bases at V and 4 bases at J, with 4 bases between. This CDR3 comprises 11 residues. Germline values: CDR1 MNHEY, CDR2 SVGEGT. CDR3 coding DNA: TGTGCCAGCAGTCTTGCAGATACGCAGTATTTT. Encoded protein: CASSLADTQYF.

This clone was observed a handful of times. This chain links TRBV11-2 with TRBJ2-5; TRBD1 matches at 8 bases. The CDR3 contains 15 residues. With 4 bases clipped from V and 5 bases from J, the junction kept 9 bases outside the gene matches. Germline CDR1 and CDR2: SGHAT and FQNNGV. The CDR3 loop is CASSSPRTGSETQYF. CDR3 nucleotide sequence: TGTGCCAGCAGCTCCCCCAGGACAGGGAGCGAGACCCAGTACTTC.

The chain employs TRBV7-2 and TRBJ2-7; D unresolved. Germline CDR1 is SGHTA and CDR2 is FQGNSA. This CDR3 has 14 amino acids. The ends were cut back, 5 bases at V and 2 bases at J, with 13 bases in the middle. The CDR3 loop is CASSPDRGTYEQYF. The CDR3 region has the DNA TGTGCCAGCAGCCCGGATCGCGGAACCTACGAGCAGTACTTC.

The chain recombines TRBV9 with TRBJ2-3, with TRBD1 matching over 10 bases. From germline, CDR1 is SGDLS and CDR2 YYNGEE. V trimming: 4 bases; J trimming: 1 base; junction bases outside the gene matches: 6. This CDR3 comprises 16 residues. This chain's CDR3 is CASSFSGTGGTDTQYF. The CDR3 DNA reads as TGTGCCAGCAGCTTTTCCGGGACAGGGGGCACAGATACGCAGTATTTT.

The V and J genes are TRBV30 and TRBJ1-1; no firm D call. CDR1 and CDR2 from the germline V gene are GTSNPN and SVGIG (reference sequence). The CDR3 has 13 residues. The V gene lost 2 bases and the J gene lost 11 bases, with 18 bases spanning the gap. Written as DNA, the CDR3 is TGTGCCTGGAGTTCCCAAAGCTTCAGCGGGGCTTTCTTT. Protein product: CAWSSQSFSGAFF.

The gene calls are TRBV7-8 and TRBJ1-3; 9 nucleotides match TRBD1. V lost 5 bases to trimming and J lost 2 bases; unmatched junction nucleotides: 10. CDR1 and CDR2 (germline): SGHVS, FQNEAQ. This CDR3 spans 17 amino acids. In nucleotides, the CDR3 is TGTGCCAGCAGCGTAAGAACCGGGACAGGGCCTGGAAACACCATATATTTT. This encodes CASSVRTGTGPGNTIYF.

The chain has TRBV24-1 and TRBJ2-7, with TRBD2 matching over 8 bases. V was pared by 3 bases and J by 3 bases, with 9 bases of the junction left unmatched. Germline-derived CDR1 and CDR2 are KGHDR and SFDVKD. This CDR3 spans 16 amino acids. CDR3 sequence: CATSDNGGGGYYEQYF. CDR3 DNA: TGTGCCACCAGTGATAATGGGGGCGGGGGGTACTACGAGCAGTACTTC.

The chain couples TRBV3-1 (or the pseudogene TRBV3-2) to TRBJ1-6; 8 bases line up with TRBD1. The CDR3 length is 14 residues. J gave up 7 bases and V 5 bases, and 4 bases lay outside the gene matches. CDR1 is LGHDT, CDR2 YNNKEL, per germline (reference sequence). CDR3 nucleotides: TGTGCCAGCAGCTCACAGGGGGGGAATTCACCCCTCCACTTT. Amino acids: CASSSQGGNSPLHF.

The CDR3 DNA sequence: TGTGCCAGCAGCCCCCGGGCGGGAATAGATACGCAGTATTTT. It translates to CASSPRAGIDTQYF. The chain is built from TRBV9 and TRBJ2-3; tentatively, D is TRBD2 (6 bases). Trimming pared 4 bases from V and 5 bases from J, leaving 14 bases between. The CDR3 length is 14 residues. The germline gives CDR1 SGDLS, CDR2 YYNGEE.

V is TRBV28 and J is TRBJ2-2; possibly TRBD2 for D (6 bases). V was trimmed by 5 bases and J by 6 bases, leaving 16 bases between them. The length of the CDR3 is 15 residues. Germline values: CDR1 MDHEN, CDR2 SYDVKM. The CDR3 reads CASSPYRPGAGELFF. In DNA form, the CDR3 reads TGTGCCAGCAGTCCCTACCGGCCGGGGGCCGGGGAGCTGTTTTTT.

The J gene is TRBJ2-1, the V gene TRBV5-1; no firm D call. Trimming pared 6 bases from V and 1 base from J, leaving 8 bases between. The CDR3 runs 13 residues. The germline V gene has CDR1 SGHRS and CDR2 YFSETQ. CDR3 DNA: TGCGCCAGCAATCCAGTGTCCTACAATGAGCAGTTCTTC. Residues: CASNPVSYNEQFF.

CDR3 residues: CASGLSVGGELFF. The CDR3 coding sequence is TGTGCTAGTGGTTTGTCCGTCGGCGGGGAGCTGTTTTTT. The rearrangement joins TRBV12-5 to TRBJ2-2; D gene uncertain. V was cut by 2 bases and J by 7 bases, with 8 bases left in between. From germline, CDR1 is LGHNT and CDR2 FRNRAP. The CDR3 sequence is 13 residues long.

The rearrangement links TRBV2 to TRBJ1-2; D unclear. Trimming shortened V by 4 bases and J by 1 base, and 13 bases separated the two germline ends. This CDR3 contains 15 residues. Germline CDR1 SNHLY, CDR2 FYNNEI. For the CDR3, the DNA is TGTGCCAGCAGTGCCCCCCGGGTGATTAACTATGGCTACACCTTC. This codes for CASSAPRVINYGYTF. Full variable domain (rest looked up from reference TRBV2 and TRBJ1-2): EPEVTQTPSHQVTQMGQEVILRCVPISNHLYFYWYRQILGQKVEFLVSFYNNEISEKSEIFDDQFSVERPDGSNFTLKIRSTKLEDSAMYFCASSAPRVINYGYTFGSGTRLTVV.

This clone was seen only once. The chain is built from TRBV18 and TRBJ1-2; D gene unclear. This CDR3 has 15 amino acids. The V gene lost 3 bases and the J gene lost 4 bases, with 15 bases spanning the gap. Germline assignment: CDR1 KGHSH and CDR2 LQKENI. The CDR3 DNA follows: TGTGCCAGCTCACCCGGTGGCCAGGAAGGCTATGGCTACACCTTC. Translated: CASSPGGQEGYGYTF.

The chain recombines TRBV5-1 with TRBJ1-4; 8 bases fit TRBD1. J gave up 12 bases and V 4 bases, and 11 bases lay outside the gene matches. CDR1 SGHRS and CDR2 YFSETQ come from the germline V gene. The CDR3 has 14 residues. As DNA, the CDR3 is TGCGCCAGCAGCCCCGACCCGGGACAGGCGGAACTGTTTTTT. Amino acid sequence: CASSPDPGQAELFF.

This chain joins TRBV7-8 and TRBJ2-7; 7 nucleotides line up with TRBD1. Per the germline V gene, CDR1 is SGHVS and CDR2 is FQNEAQ. V lost 7 bases and J lost 1; bases outside the gene matches: 7. The CDR3 loop spans 14 amino acids. The CDR3 bases are TGTGCCAGCATCCCCGGACAGGCTTCCTACGAGCAGTACTTC. Translating it yields CASIPGQASYEQYF.

This chain links TRBV4-1 with TRBJ2-1; 7 bases fit TRBD1. The germline CDR1 and CDR2 sequences are MGHRA and YSYEKL. The V and J ends lost 4 bases and 6 bases, in that order; junction bases with no gene match: 6. This CDR3 contains 14 residues. CDR3: CASSPGTDRNEQFF. CDR3 DNA sequence: TGCGCCAGCAGCCCCGGGACAGATCGCAATGAGCAGTTCTTC.

V is TRBV5-4 and J is TRBJ2-1; 8 bases agree with TRBD1. V trimming: 5 bases; J trimming: 10 bases; junction bases outside the gene matches: 5. Germline-derived CDR1 and CDR2 are SGHNT and YYREEE (reference sequence). The length of the CDR3 is 12 residues. CDR3 region: CASRQGAGEQFF. The CDR3 bases are TGTGCCAGCAGGCAGGGGGCAGGGGAGCAGTTCTTC.

The chain recombines TRBV11-3 with TRBJ2-7; a weak D match, TRBD2 (6 bases). The CDR3 covers 14 residues. V lost 4 bases, J lost 2 bases, and 12 bases lay in between. Germline-derived CDR1 and CDR2 are SGHNT and YENEEA. The CDR3 here is CASSSGAGTYEQYF. The DNA for the CDR3 is TGTGCCAGCAGCTCCGGGGCGGGAACCTACGAGCAGTACTTC.

The chain has TRBV28 and TRBJ2-7, with TRBD1 matching 8 bases. The CDR3 loop spans 14 amino acids. V shed 4 bases and J 3 bases; nucleotides not matched to a gene: 5. Germline lookup yields CDR1 MDHEN and CDR2 SYDVKM. The CDR3 DNA reads as TGTGCCAGCAGTTCTCCGGGACAGGACTACGAGCAGTACTTC. The encoded protein is CASSSPGQDYEQYF.

This CDR3 reads CASSLVGGYTGELFF. The CDR3 DNA reads as TGCGCCAGCAGCTTGGTAGGGGGCTACACCGGGGAGCTGTTTTTT. The rearrangement links TRBV5-1 to TRBJ2-2; 7 positions match TRBD1. Germline V gives CDR1 SGHRS, CDR2 YFSETQ. The V gene end was trimmed by 0 bases and the J gene end by 3 bases; junction bases not matched to a gene: 2. This CDR3 has 15 amino acids.

The V call is TRBV28, the J call TRBJ2-4; 7 bases are a match to TRBD1. J lost 1 base, V lost 8 bases, and 8 bases had no gene match. The CDR3 is made up of 15 amino acids. Germline CDR1 reads MDHEN; CDR2 reads SYDVKM. The CDR3 reads CASEVRGRAKNIQYF. The DNA of the CDR3 is TGTGCCAGCGAAGTGAGGGGGCGGGCCAAAAACATTCAGTACTTC.

This chain's CDR3 is CASSSTVTSGNTIYF. The CDR3 DNA reads TGTGCCAGCAGCTCGACAGTTACCTCTGGAAACACCATATATTTT. V usage is TRBV7-9 and J usage is TRBJ1-3; D possibly corresponds to TRBD1 (5 bases). Germline V CDR1 and CDR2: SEHNR, FQNEAQ (reference sequence). This CDR3 region has 15 residues. V was pared by 4 bases and J by 0 bases, with 10 bases between.

This clone was picked up a small number of times. The V and J genes are TRBV19 and TRBJ1-2; the match to TRBD1 covers 11 bases. The CDR3 length is 18 residues. The germline V gene has CDR1 LNHDA and CDR2 SQIVND (reference sequence). Trimming removed 2 bases from V and 0 bases from J; junction bases left unmatched: 8. CDR3 sequence reads: CASSITRDRGASNYGYTF. The CDR3 coding sequence is TGTGCCAGTAGTATAACCCGGGACAGGGGGGCTTCTAACTATGGCTACACCTTC.

The V gene is TRBV19, the J gene TRBJ2-2; tentatively, D is TRBD1 (6 bases). Between the trimmed V and J ends, which lost 5 bases and 6 bases, there was a span of 19 bases. CDR1 and CDR2 from the germline V gene are LNHDA and SQIVND (reference sequence). This CDR3 is built from 16 residues. CDR3 in amino acids: CASSSLWGRRAGELFF. In DNA form, the CDR3 reads TGTGCCAGTAGTTCCTTATGGGGGCGGCGGGCCGGGGAGCTGTTTTTT.

The gene calls are TRBV10-3 and TRBJ1-5; no definite D call. The CDR3 sequence is 13 residues long. Trimming stripped 2 bases from V and 5 bases from J, with 7 bases between. Looked up from germline, CDR1 is ENHRY and CDR2 is SYGVKD. Here the CDR3 DNA reads TGTGCCATCAGTGAGGGAGAGGATCAGCCCCAGCATTTT. Encoded protein: CAISEGEDQPQHF.

This clone was counted a single time. The CDR3 DNA is TGTGCCAGCACCCCCAACCGGCCAGGCCCCGGATGGGAGACCCAGTACTTC. Its protein product is CASTPNRPGPGWETQYF. The rearrangement joins TRBV27 to TRBJ2-5, with no clear D. Germline V gene sequence: CDR1 MNHEY, CDR2 SMNVEV (reference sequence). V lost 7 bases to trimming and J lost 5 bases, with 26 bases between them. This CDR3 comprises 17 residues.

This chain uses TRBV28 with TRBJ2-7; TRBD1 matches at 8 bases. Germline assignment: CDR1 MDHEN and CDR2 SYDVKM. J was trimmed by 4 bases and V by 5 bases; bases with no gene match: 13. The CDR3 runs 16 residues. This CDR3 reads CASSAIGTGRRYEQYF. The DNA for the CDR3 is TGTGCCAGCAGTGCGATCGGGACAGGACGAAGGTACGAGCAGTACTTC.

The rearrangement joins TRBV4-3 to TRBJ2-7, with D possibly being TRBD2 (5 bases). Looked up from germline, CDR1 is LGHNA and CDR2 is YSLEER. The CDR3 contains 16 residues. Trimming shortened V by 0 bases and J by 3 bases, and 15 bases separated the two germline ends. CDR3 sequence reads: CASSQDLTLGYYEQYF. The CDR3 DNA sequence: TGCGCCAGCAGCCAAGATCTCACACTAGGGTACTACGAGCAGTACTTC.